These T cell receptor beta chains were read from a single sample in a study of T-cell memory formation after mild COVID-19. TCRdb used MiXCR to reprocess the 5' RACE reads, holding one entry per CDR3 protein. The sample shows roughly 450,000 distinct CDR3 sequences, about a sixth of them seen only once. Sequenced material: PBMCs or a T cell subset sorted from them (not recorded which). The receptors originated from a man aged 18-30 years who had mild COVID-19 (a few samples of this study predate the infection). Cell type and time point are not known. CDR3s leave out the opening cysteine and the closing phenylalanine or tryptophan. Fields, in order: CDR3 protein, V gene, CDR3 length, D gene. A D gene is named only where the DNA matches it firmly.

CDR3 protein: ASEDRVGNEQF
V gene: TRBV2
CDR3 length: 11
D gene: -

CDR3 protein: ASSLTAGYEQY
V gene: TRBV7-3
CDR3 length: 11
D gene: -

CDR3 protein: ASSRFSGIGSYEQY
V gene: TRBV5-1
CDR3 length: 14
D gene: -

CDR3 protein: ASSVAEQETQY
V gene: TRBV2
CDR3 length: 11
D gene: -

CDR3 protein: ASSPTISGGITDTQY
V gene: TRBV7-2
CDR3 length: 15
D gene: TRBD2

CDR3 protein: ASSGWYEQY
V gene: TRBV3-1
CDR3 length: 9
D gene: -

CDR3 protein: SGTRAAEQF
V gene: TRBV20-1
CDR3 length: 9
D gene: -

CDR3 protein: ASSQEVGITDTQY
V gene: TRBV3-1
CDR3 length: 13
D gene: -

CDR3 protein: ASSQAVHTSGGRASYEQY
V gene: TRBV4-2
CDR3 length: 18
D gene: TRBD2

CDR3 protein: ASTRPMETQY
V gene: TRBV6-6
CDR3 length: 10
D gene: -

CDR3 protein: ASSPTGGNYNEQF
V gene: TRBV7-6
CDR3 length: 13
D gene: TRBD2

CDR3 protein: ASSATGILTEAF
V gene: TRBV7-3
CDR3 length: 12
D gene: TRBD1

CDR3 protein: ASSFSRVPA
V gene: TRBV12-3/TRBV12-4
CDR3 length: 9
D gene: -

CDR3 protein: ASRTGRSNNEQF
V gene: TRBV27
CDR3 length: 12
D gene: -

CDR3 protein: ASSLGTRDTQY
V gene: TRBV7-3
CDR3 length: 11
D gene: -

CDR3 protein: ASSLRAAGYQETQY
V gene: TRBV11-2
CDR3 length: 14
D gene: -

CDR3 protein: ASSDVSGEDTGELF
V gene: TRBV6-1
CDR3 length: 14
D gene: -

CDR3 protein: ASSRAGEVRETQY
V gene: TRBV12-3/TRBV12-4
CDR3 length: 13
D gene: TRBD2

CDR3 protein: ASSEQSPHQADTQY
V gene: TRBV4-3
CDR3 length: 14
D gene: -

CDR3 protein: ASSQDGRGGTDTQY
V gene: TRBV4-2
CDR3 length: 14
D gene: TRBD2

CDR3 protein: SASTGLGDTQY
V gene: TRBV20-1
CDR3 length: 11
D gene: -

CDR3 protein: ASSLRQGSSRYQETQY
V gene: TRBV5-1
CDR3 length: 16
D gene: TRBD1

CDR3 protein: ASSNSNQPQH
V gene: TRBV28
CDR3 length: 10
D gene: -

CDR3 protein: ASSLLTYWGTEAF
V gene: TRBV7-2
CDR3 length: 13
D gene: -

CDR3 protein: ASSLSSFGEGYT
V gene: TRBV7-2
CDR3 length: 12
D gene: -

CDR3 protein: ASSSLTSPVVDNEQF
V gene: TRBV7-6
CDR3 length: 15
D gene: TRBD2

CDR3 protein: ASSLALAGGQDTQY
V gene: TRBV7-9
CDR3 length: 14
D gene: TRBD2

CDR3 protein: ASSQEAATGTGNTGELF
V gene: TRBV4-3
CDR3 length: 17
D gene: TRBD1

CDR3 protein: ASSYESPRGYT
V gene: TRBV6-2/TRBV6-3
CDR3 length: 11
D gene: -

CDR3 protein: ASSLQGDGYNEQF
V gene: TRBV7-9
CDR3 length: 13
D gene: -

CDR3 protein: ASSYSRTSKTQY
V gene: TRBV6-2/TRBV6-3
CDR3 length: 12
D gene: -

CDR3 protein: SARVATTTYGYT
V gene: TRBV20-1
CDR3 length: 12
D gene: -

CDR3 protein: ASSLDNYYGYT
V gene: TRBV5-1
CDR3 length: 11
D gene: -

CDR3 protein: SARAYGQYTGELF
V gene: TRBV20-1
CDR3 length: 13
D gene: -

CDR3 protein: ASSYSKTSGGLVGETQY
V gene: TRBV6-5
CDR3 length: 17
D gene: TRBD2

CDR3 protein: ASRGIGTDTQY
V gene: TRBV5-1
CDR3 length: 11
D gene: -

CDR3 protein: ASSPPGLAGTTQY
V gene: TRBV12-3/TRBV12-4
CDR3 length: 13
D gene: TRBD2

CDR3 protein: ASSSRDRGVADTQY
V gene: TRBV7-3
CDR3 length: 14
D gene: TRBD1

CDR3 protein: ASSLRAGDDKNIQY
V gene: TRBV7-9
CDR3 length: 14
D gene: -

CDR3 protein: ASSKDRAYSGNTIY
V gene: TRBV6-1
CDR3 length: 14
D gene: TRBD1

CDR3 protein: ASSEGNTGELF
V gene: TRBV12-3/TRBV12-4
CDR3 length: 11
D gene: -

CDR3 protein: ASSYYGGAF
V gene: TRBV6-5
CDR3 length: 9
D gene: -

CDR3 protein: ASSRIQGNTDTQY
V gene: TRBV4-1
CDR3 length: 13
D gene: TRBD1

CDR3 protein: ASSLAAAAQETQY
V gene: TRBV7-8
CDR3 length: 13
D gene: -

CDR3 protein: ASSALDQPQH
V gene: TRBV19
CDR3 length: 10
D gene: -

CDR3 protein: SVERTGEVNEQF
V gene: TRBV29-1
CDR3 length: 12
D gene: TRBD1

CDR3 protein: ASSAPHRGLYEQY
V gene: TRBV11-2
CDR3 length: 13
D gene: -

CDR3 protein: ASSLTQGASEKLF
V gene: TRBV7-9
CDR3 length: 13
D gene: TRBD1

CDR3 protein: ASRIVGNSPLH
V gene: TRBV6-1
CDR3 length: 11
D gene: -

CDR3 protein: ASSLVRGPLSGANVLT
V gene: TRBV5-1
CDR3 length: 16
D gene: -

CDR3 protein: ASSYPGLATSLQTQY
V gene: TRBV7-3
CDR3 length: 15
D gene: TRBD2

CDR3 protein: ASSLQRHYEQY
V gene: TRBV27
CDR3 length: 11
D gene: -

CDR3 protein: SAGSGEASYEQY
V gene: TRBV20-1
CDR3 length: 12
D gene: TRBD2

CDR3 protein: SARDRRVGAGELF
V gene: TRBV20-1
CDR3 length: 13
D gene: -

CDR3 protein: ASSYRDRGLDEQF
V gene: TRBV7-9
CDR3 length: 13
D gene: TRBD1

CDR3 protein: ASSLGSDSTQYNEQF
V gene: TRBV7-9
CDR3 length: 15
D gene: -

CDR3 protein: ASSLGQVDSPLH
V gene: TRBV5-6
CDR3 length: 12
D gene: TRBD1

CDR3 protein: ASSLAGGAGQPQH
V gene: TRBV7-2
CDR3 length: 13
D gene: -

CDR3 protein: ASSFGYSSYEQY
V gene: TRBV11-2
CDR3 length: 12
D gene: -